This T cell receptor beta chain was recorded in a study of spatial heterogeneity in lung cancer. For the study at large: Detection consistently yielded more beta chains than alpha chains. Mean representation of each unique TCR and UMI combination in the raw reads exceeded 9.5 occurrences.

The time point: sample taken at primary tumor resection. Whole RNA from tumor, nontumor lung or frozen PBMC was sequenced unsorted. Whole-study findings and limits: Expanded tumor TCRs that were ubiquitous appeared in blood more at resection than follow-up.

About this clonotype itself: Its antigen is still unknown.

The germline V gene encodes CDR1 SGHTS and CDR2 YDEGEE. After removal of 1 base from V and 6 bases from J, the junction contained 6 bases not matched to a gene. This CDR3 is built from 15 residues. TCRdb called the 5' RACE reads again in MiXCR, with one record for every CDR3 protein. Of 75,000 to 85,000 distinct CDR3 sequences listed, about 20% are singletons. This TCR came from a male donor with early-stage non-small cell lung cancer. The chain combines TRBV5-8 with TRBJ2-3; 9 nucleotides match TRBD1. Sample: PBMCs, taken at surgery. The CDR3 here is CASSLTGGEYDTQYF. CDR3 nucleotides: TGTGCCAGCAGCTTGACAGGGGGCGAGTACGATACGCAGTATTTT. The full variable domain, in which reference TRBV5-8 and TRBJ2-3 provide the parts outside the CDR3, is EAGVTQSPTHLIKTRGQQATLRCSPISGHTSVYWYQQALGLGLQFLLWYDEGEERNRGNFPPRFSGRQFPNYSSELNVNALELEDSALYLCASSLTGGEYDTQYFGPGTRLTVL.